Below are 32 T cell receptor beta chains sequenced from a single sample in a study of identifying expanded T cells in peripheral blood (dated by TCRdb to the late 2010s). Library preparation employed the immunoSEQ multiplex PCR assay. Sourced from immuneACCESS, this table was stored by TCRdb with only in-frame sequences that have V and J called. A share of the clones is absent; for the studies checked, an unresolved V gene accounts for under half, and the remainder has no known explanation. This sample has around 70,000 clones in its table, and about nine tenths of those were observed once. The ten largest clones add up to 3% to 4% of the sample. Specimen: blood. These receptors came from a person between 18 and 70 years old in good health.

The chain links TRBV14 to TRBJ2-1; D possibly corresponds to TRBD2 (6 bases). V was trimmed by 2 bases and J by 8 bases, leaving 19 bases between them. CDR3 length: 16 amino acids. Germline values: CDR1 SGHDN, CDR2 FVKESK. The CDR3 region is CASSQLGGASIYEQFF. As DNA, the CDR3 is TGTGCCAGCAGCCAATTAGGAGGGGCAAGCATATATGAGCAGTTCTTC. The full variable domain, rest sourced from reference TRBV14 and TRBJ2-1, is EAGVTQFPSHSVIEKGQTVTLRCDPISGHDNLYWYRRVMGKEIKFLLHFVKESKQDESGMPNNRFLAERTGGTYSTLKVQPAELEDSGVYFCASSQLGGASIYEQFFGPGTRLTVL.

This chain links TRBV2 with TRBJ1-4, with 7 nucleotides matching TRBD1. From germline, CDR1 is SNHLY and CDR2 FYNNEI. There are 15 residues in the CDR3. V shed 4 bases, J shed 5 bases, and the junction held 7 bases outside the gene matches. The CDR3 is CASSAYGTENEKLFF. The CDR3 coding sequence is TGTGCCAGCAGTGCTTACGGGACAGAAAATGAAAAACTGTTTTTT.

The V gene is TRBV7-3, the J gene TRBJ2-1, with TRBD1 identical over 9 bases. V lost 5 bases and J lost 8; bases outside the gene matches: 4. Germline-derived CDR1 and CDR2 are SGHTA and FQGTGA. The CDR3 has 13 residues. The CDR3 DNA is TGTGCCAGCAGCCCGGGACAGGGTCATGAGCAGTTCTTC. As protein: CASSPGQGHEQFF.

The rearrangement links TRBV4-3 to TRBJ1-2; D ambiguous. CDR1 is LGHNA, CDR2 YSLEER, per germline. Trimming shortened V by 0 bases and J by 0 bases, and 14 bases separated the two germline ends. The length of the CDR3 is 17 residues. CDR3 sequence (DNA): TGCGCCAGCAGCCAAGATGAGGGTACAGCTGCTAACTATGGCTACACCTTC. Protein: CASSQDEGTAANYGYTF.

V and J are TRBV4-3 and TRBJ2-5; tentatively, D is TRBD2 (6 bases). Trimming shortened V by 0 bases and J by 5 bases, and 13 bases separated the two germline ends. This CDR3 has 15 amino acids. CDR1 is LGHNA and CDR2 is YSLEER in the germline V gene. The CDR3 bases are TGCGCCAGCAGCCAAGATCTTGGGAGGTATGAGACCCAGTACTTC. Translating it yields CASSQDLGRYETQYF.

The V gene is TRBV27, the J gene TRBJ2-2; D is unclear. Trimming cost V 2 bases and J 3 bases, with 4 bases left between them. The germline CDR1 and CDR2 sequences are MNHEY and SMNVEV (reference sequence). The CDR3 length is 13 residues. The CDR3 spells CASSLGYTGELFF. CDR3 nucleotide sequence: TGTGCCAGCAGTTTAGGGTACACCGGGGAGCTGTTTTTT.

V is TRBV19 and J is TRBJ2-7; 9 bases are shared with TRBD1. The CDR3 sequence is 14 residues long. V gave up 5 bases and J gave up 1 base; unmatched junction bases: 3. Germline V lookup: CDR1 LNHDA, CDR2 SQIVND (reference sequence). The DNA of the CDR3 is TGTGCCAGTAGTTCAGGACAGGGGTCCTACGAGCAGTACTTC. Encoded protein: CASSSGQGSYEQYF.

The V and J genes are TRBV14 and TRBJ1-3; D unresolved. Germline lookup yields CDR1 SGHDN and CDR2 FVKESK. V was trimmed by 0 bases and J by 0 bases, leaving 3 bases between them. The CDR3 is 14 amino acids. CDR3 sequence reads: CASSQEVSGNTIYF. The DNA for the CDR3 is TGTGCCAGCAGCCAAGAGGTCTCTGGAAACACCATATATTTT.

V gene TRBV6-1 combines with J gene TRBJ1-2; 7 bases fit TRBD1. The germline gives CDR1 MNHNS, CDR2 SASEGT. The CDR3 covers 13 residues. V lost 5 bases to trimming and J lost 7 bases; unmatched junction nucleotides: 7. The CDR3 sequence: CASSPGTVGGYTF. CDR3 sequence (DNA): TGTGCCAGCAGTCCCGGGACAGTGGGTGGCTACACCTTC.

The rearrangement joins TRBV4-1 to TRBJ1-1; D gene uncertain. Germline loops: CDR1 MGHRA, CDR2 YSYEKL. Trimming pared 2 bases from V and 0 bases from J, leaving 13 bases between. CDR3 length equals 16 residues. CDR3 sequence reads: CASSQSLWALNTEAFF. DNA for the CDR3: TGCGCCAGCAGCCAAAGTCTCTGGGCCCTGAACACTGAAGCTTTCTTT.

The chain employs TRBV5-4 and TRBJ1-1, with 7 bases fitting TRBD1. The CDR3 length is 16 residues. V lost 1 base, J lost 4 bases, and 10 bases stayed unmatched. CDR1 and CDR2 from the germline V gene are SGHNT and YYREEE (reference sequence). The CDR3 reads CASSLNRGVGGTEAFF. The DNA of the CDR3 is TGTGCCAGCAGCTTGAACAGGGGTGTAGGGGGCACTGAAGCTTTCTTT.

V usage is TRBV6-5 and J usage is TRBJ1-1, with D possibly being TRBD1 (5 bases). The CDR3 totals 15 residues. Germline CDR1 reads MNHEY; CDR2 reads SVGAGI. Trimming shortened V by 2 bases and J by 0 bases, and 10 bases separated the two germline ends. The chain's CDR3 is CASSYRQGLNTEAFF. CDR3 nucleotides: TGTGCCAGCAGTTACAGGCAGGGCTTGAACACTGAAGCTTTCTTT.

This clone was observed once. The CDR3 spells CASSTTGRLETQYF. The CDR3 coding sequence is TGTGCCAGCAGCACGACGGGCCGGTTAGAGACCCAGTACTTC. This chain connects TRBV5-6 to TRBJ2-5; D uncertain. This CDR3 has 14 residues. The V end was cut by 4 bases, the J end by 4 bases, with 14 bases between. Germline V gives CDR1 SGHDT, CDR2 YYEEEE.

The chain employs TRBV5-4 and TRBJ2-6; D unclear. Between the trimmed V and J ends, which lost 2 bases and 4 bases, there was a span of 10 bases. CDR1 is SGHNT, CDR2 YYREEE, per germline (reference sequence). The CDR3 extends over 15 amino acids. In nucleotides, the CDR3 is TGTGCCAGCAGCTTAGGAACGACAGGGGCCAACGTCCTGACTTTC. Protein: CASSLGTTGANVLTF.

The genes are TRBV28 and TRBJ2-7; possibly TRBD1 for D (6 bases). Looked up from germline, CDR1 is MDHEN and CDR2 is SYDVKM. V gave up 6 bases and J gave up 3 bases, with 12 bases separating them. This CDR3 spans 13 amino acids. The CDR3 region has the DNA TGTGCCAGCAGAGCCGGGACACTCTACGAGCAGTACTTC. Translation gives CASRAGTLYEQYF.

This clone was picked up one time. V usage is TRBV6-1 and J usage is TRBJ2-7; D is possibly TRBD1 (5 bases). The CDR3 contains 14 residues. V was trimmed by 0 bases and J by 3 bases, leaving 9 bases between them. Germline V gene lookup returns CDR1 MNHNS and CDR2 SASEGT. CDR3 DNA: TGTGCCAGCAGTGAAGCGCAGGGTCACTACGAGCAGTACTTC. This codes for CASSEAQGHYEQYF.

The chain has TRBV7-9 and TRBJ1-3; the D gene is possibly TRBD1 (6 bases). This CDR3 region has 13 residues. Trimming pared 6 bases from V and 2 bases from J, leaving 8 bases between. Germline V lookup: CDR1 SEHNR, CDR2 FQNEAQ (reference sequence). The CDR3 here is CASRRGPGNTIYF. Here the CDR3 DNA reads TGTGCCAGCAGGCGGGGGCCTGGAAACACCATATATTTT.

The gene calls are TRBV19 and TRBJ1-5, with D tentatively TRBD1 (5 bases). CDR3 length: 13 residues. CDR1 is LNHDA, CDR2 SQIVND, per germline (reference sequence). V shed 4 bases and J shed 6 bases, with 10 bases lying between them. CDR3: CASSTGFTQPQHF. The DNA for the CDR3 is TGTGCCAGTAGTACAGGGTTTACTCAGCCCCAGCATTTT.

There are a few counts of this clone. This chain connects TRBV11-2 to TRBJ2-7; 9 bases are a match to TRBD1. The CDR3 is 14 residues long. Germline V gives CDR1 SGHAT, CDR2 FQNNGV. J gave up 4 bases and V 6 bases, and 7 bases lay outside the gene matches. The CDR3, as DNA: TGTGCCAGCAGAAAAACAGGGGGCGCGTACGAGCAGTACTTC. Translating it yields CASRKTGGAYEQYF.

The rearrangement joins TRBV5-1 to TRBJ1-1; 8 bases line up with TRBD1. V shed 0 bases, J shed 2 bases, and the junction held 3 bases outside the gene matches. There are 15 residues in the CDR3. Looked up from germline, CDR1 is SGHRS and CDR2 is YFSETQ. CDR3 DNA sequence: TGCGCCAGCAGCTTGGGGACAGGGTACAACACTGAAGCTTTCTTT. Translating it yields CASSLGTGYNTEAFF.

The chain has TRBV5-5 and TRBJ1-2; D gene unclear. The germline V gene encodes CDR1 SGHKS and CDR2 YYEKEE (reference sequence). V was shortened by 4 bases and J by 5 bases, with 12 bases between the two germline ends. This CDR3 is 13 amino acids long. The chain's CDR3 is CASSREAYYGYTF. DNA for the CDR3: TGTGCCAGCAGCCGCGAAGCCTATTATGGCTACACCTTC.

This rearrangement joins TRBV6-6 to TRBJ2-1, with D tentatively TRBD1 (5 bases). This CDR3 is built from 14 residues. V was clipped by 6 bases and J by 7 bases, with 16 bases between them. Germline values: CDR1 MNHNY, CDR2 SVGAGI (reference sequence). CDR3 DNA: TGTGCCAGCAGGATAGAACAGGAAGCGAATGAGCAGTTCTTC. Amino acids: CASRIEQEANEQFF.

Only a few counts were recorded for this clone. This chain joins TRBV7-9 and TRBJ2-1, with 9 bases aligning to TRBD1. The V gene end was trimmed by 10 bases and the J gene end by 6 bases; junction bases not matched to a gene: 25. This CDR3 is built from 19 residues. The germline CDR1 and CDR2 sequences are SEHNR and FQNEAQ (reference sequence). For the CDR3, the DNA is TGTGCCACTCTAGGGGATTCGGGGACAGGGTCGGTAAGACCCAATGAGCAGTTCTTC. This gives the protein CATLGDSGTGSVRPNEQFF.

This clone was recorded only once. This CDR3 is CAWSHGGGTGELFF. CDR3 sequence (DNA): TGTGCCTGGAGTCACGGAGGGGGGACCGGGGAGCTGTTTTTT. V gene TRBV30 combines with J gene TRBJ2-2; D might be TRBD1 or TRBD2, each matching 6 bases. The CDR3 contains 14 residues. V gave up 2 bases and J gave up 5 bases, with 12 bases separating them. Germline V gives CDR1 GTSNPN, CDR2 SVGIG (reference sequence).

The chain uses TRBV18 and TRBJ2-7; a weak D match, TRBD1 (5 bases). The CDR3 has 13 amino acids. Deletions cut 1 base from V and 7 bases from J, with 11 bases between. Germline assignment: CDR1 KGHSH and CDR2 LQKENI. CDR3 sequence reads: CASSPQGLWEQYF. CDR3 DNA: TGTGCCAGCTCACCACAGGGGCTATGGGAGCAGTACTTC.

This clone was counted a single time. The chain couples TRBV10-1 to TRBJ2-4; 7 positions match TRBD1. V shed 2 bases and J 5 bases; nucleotides not matched to a gene: 6. From germline, CDR1 is WNHNN and CDR2 SYGVQD (reference sequence). The CDR3 is 15 residues long. CDR3 bases: TGCGCCAGCAGTGAGGGTGAGGGGACAGAAAACATTCAGTACTTC. As protein: CASSEGEGTENIQYF.

This clone has a single count. This chain links TRBV25-1 with TRBJ2-7; D remains unclear. From germline, CDR1 is MGHDK and CDR2 SYGVNS. V lost 5 bases and J lost 0, with 8 bases in between. This CDR3 has 13 amino acids. Here the CDR3 reads CASSSSSSYEQYF. The CDR3 DNA follows: TGTGCCAGCAGTAGTAGTAGCTCCTACGAGCAGTACTTC.

The chain couples TRBV13 to TRBJ1-4; D is ambiguous. The CDR3 extends over 13 amino acids. Germline V gives CDR1 PRHDT, CDR2 FYEKMQ (reference sequence). Trimming shortened V by 0 bases and J by 5 bases, and 4 bases separated the two germline ends. CDR3 region: CASSLGGNEKLFF. CDR3 DNA: TGTGCCAGCAGCTTAGGCGGGAATGAAAAACTGTTTTTT.

The chain joins TRBV6-6 to TRBJ1-1; 7 bases match TRBD1. Trimming cost V 2 bases and J 1 base; bases outside gene matches: 1. Germline V CDR1 and CDR2: MNHNY, SVGAGI (reference sequence). CDR3 length: 14 residues. The CDR3 loop reads CASSYRDRNTEAFF. The CDR3 DNA follows: TGTGCCAGCAGTTACCGGGACAGGAACACTGAAGCTTTCTTT.

This clone has a single count. The CDR3 here is CASSLIQGAYNEQFF. DNA for the CDR3: TGTGCCAGCAGCTTAATTCAGGGAGCATACAATGAGCAGTTCTTC. The genes are TRBV7-8 and TRBJ2-1; D might be TRBD1 or TRBD2, each matching 5 bases. The CDR3 runs 15 residues. CDR1 and CDR2 from the germline V gene are SGHVS and FQNEAQ. The V end lost 2 bases, the J end lost 4 bases, and 12 bases lay between the germline ends.

The rearrangement joins TRBV2 to TRBJ2-1; D not certain. The CDR3 contains 14 residues. Germline V gene data show CDR1 as SNHLY and CDR2 as FYNNEI. Trimming removed 7 bases from V and 5 bases from J, with 15 bases in between. This chain's CDR3 is CASNFVTTDNEQFF. In nucleotides, the CDR3 is TGTGCCAGCAATTTTGTAACAACAGACAATGAGCAGTTCTTC.

V gene TRBV18 combines with J gene TRBJ2-3; a possible D gene is TRBD2 (6 bases). Between the trimmed V and J ends, which lost 3 bases and 4 bases, there was a span of 8 bases. The CDR3 totals 13 residues. Germline-derived CDR1 and CDR2 are KGHSH and LQKENI. This CDR3 reads CASSPGGSDTQYF. The CDR3 nucleotides are TGTGCCAGCTCACCGGGGGGTTCAGATACGCAGTATTTT.